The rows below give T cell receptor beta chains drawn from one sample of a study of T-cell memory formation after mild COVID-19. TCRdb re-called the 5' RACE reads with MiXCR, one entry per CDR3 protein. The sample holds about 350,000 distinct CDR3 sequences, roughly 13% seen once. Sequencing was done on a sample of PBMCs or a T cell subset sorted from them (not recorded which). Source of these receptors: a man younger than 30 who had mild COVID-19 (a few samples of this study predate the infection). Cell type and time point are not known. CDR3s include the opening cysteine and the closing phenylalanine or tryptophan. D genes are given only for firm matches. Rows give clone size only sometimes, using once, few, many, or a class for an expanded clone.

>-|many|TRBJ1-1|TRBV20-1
TGCAGTGCTAGGCGGGACGTGAACACTGAAGCTTTCTTT
CSARRDVNTEAFF
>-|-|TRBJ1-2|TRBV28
TGTGCCAGCAGTTTCCCTGTCCGGGACCGAATTACCCATGGCTACACCTTC
CASSFPVRDRITHGYTF
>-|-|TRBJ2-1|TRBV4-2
TGTGCCAGCAGCCACCCCCAGGGAAACGAGCAGTTCTTC
CASSHPQGNEQFF
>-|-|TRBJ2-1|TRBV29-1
TGCAGCGAGGCGGGCCCGACTAGCAATGAGCAGTTCTTC
CSEAGPTSNEQFF
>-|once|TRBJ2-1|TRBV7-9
TGTGCCAGCAGCTTACTCACCGGAAGGGGGAATGAGCAGTTCTTC
CASSLLTGRGNEQFF
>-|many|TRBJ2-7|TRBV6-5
TGTGCCAGCAGTCCTGGATCCTACGAGCAGTACTTC
CASSPGSYEQYF
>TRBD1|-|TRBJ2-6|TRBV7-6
TGTGCCAGCAGCTTAGTCTTGGCAGGGGGCGCTGGGGCCAACGTCCTGACTTTC
CASSLVLAGGAGANVLTF
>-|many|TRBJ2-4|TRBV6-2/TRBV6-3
TGTGCCAGCAGTGGAAGGTGGTTGAACATTCAGTACTTC
CASSGRWLNIQYF
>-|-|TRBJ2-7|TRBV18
TGTGCCAGCTCACCACCAGGGACACCGGTCTACGAGCAGTACTTC
CASSPPGTPVYEQYF
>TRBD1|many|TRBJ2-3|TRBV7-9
TGTGCCAGCAGCTTTCGACAGGGGGGTCCAGATACGCAGTATTTT
CASSFRQGGPDTQYF
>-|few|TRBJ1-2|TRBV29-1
TGCAGCGTTGAAGACGGGGGTGGCTACACCTTC
CSVEDGGGYTF
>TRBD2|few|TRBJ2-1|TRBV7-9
TGTGCCAGCAGCGCGGTAGCGGGGGGCCCTAAATTTGGCTCCTACAATGAGCAGTTCTTC
CASSAVAGGPKFGSYNEQFF
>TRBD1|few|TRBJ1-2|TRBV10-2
TGCGCCAGCATGGACGGGGACAGGGATGGCTACACCTTC
CASMDGDRDGYTF
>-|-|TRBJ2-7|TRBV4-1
TGCGCCAGCAGCCAAGTCCCCAGCCCCTTCTCCTACGAGCAGTACTTC
CASSQVPSPFSYEQYF
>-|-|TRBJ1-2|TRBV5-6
TGTGCCAGCAGGCCATACAACGACTATGGCTACACCTTC
CASRPYNDYGYTF
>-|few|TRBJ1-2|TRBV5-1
TGCGCCAGCAGCCAGAACGGGGAAGGGTATGGCTACACCTTC
CASSQNGEGYGYTF
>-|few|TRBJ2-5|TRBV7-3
TGTGCCAGCAGCTTAACCGGACAGTACCAAGAGACCCAGTACTTC
CASSLTGQYQETQYF
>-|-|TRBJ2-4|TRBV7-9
TGTGCCAGCAGCTTAAGGCCCGACAGGCTTCTAGCCAAAAACATTCAGTACTTC
CASSLRPDRLLAKNIQYF
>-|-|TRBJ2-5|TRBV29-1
TGCAGCGTTGAGAGGTCAATCGGCGAGACCCAGTACTTC
CSVERSIGETQYF
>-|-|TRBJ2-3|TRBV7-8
TGTGCCAGCAGCCTCCGGTGGGAAAGAAGTGGCACGCAGTATTTT
CASSLRWERSGTQYF
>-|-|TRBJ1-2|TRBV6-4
TGTGCCAGCAGTGCCGGGGATGGCTACACCTTC
CASSAGDGYTF
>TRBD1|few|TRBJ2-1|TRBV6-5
TGTGCCAGCAGTTACTCGGAAGGACAGGGCAATGAGCAGTTCTTC
CASSYSEGQGNEQFF
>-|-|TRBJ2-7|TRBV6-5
TGTGCCAGCAGTTCCTTTGGGGGATACGAGCAGTACTTC
CASSSFGGYEQYF
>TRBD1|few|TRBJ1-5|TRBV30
TGTGCCTGGAGCTCCCTTCCGGGACAGAATCAGCCCCAGCATTTT
CAWSSLPGQNQPQHF
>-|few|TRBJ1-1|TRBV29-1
TGCAGCGTTGATGGGTCCAACACTGAAGCTTTCTTT
CSVDGSNTEAFF
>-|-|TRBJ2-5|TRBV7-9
TGTGCCAGCAGCTTAGTGGGCTCCCCGGAGACCCAGTACTTC
CASSLVGSPETQYF
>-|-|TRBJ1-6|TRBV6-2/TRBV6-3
TGTGCCAGCGGAATCCCTTCAGGGACGAGATCCTATAATTCACCCCTCCACTTT
CASGIPSGTRSYNSPLHF
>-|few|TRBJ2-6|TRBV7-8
TGTGCCAGCAGCTTAGGGCAGTCGACTGGGGCCAACGTCCTGACTTTC
CASSLGQSTGANVLTF
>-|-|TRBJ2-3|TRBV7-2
TGTGCCAGCACCTTCAAGGGGGTTAGCACAGATACGCAGTATTTT
CASTFKGVSTDTQYF
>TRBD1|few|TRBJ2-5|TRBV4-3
TGCGCCAGCAGCCAAGGCCCGACAGGGCCCCAGACCCAGTACTTC
CASSQGPTGPQTQYF
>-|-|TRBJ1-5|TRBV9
TGTGCCAGCAGCGTAGGCACAGGCCCGGCCCAGCCCCAGCATTTT
CASSVGTGPAQPQHF
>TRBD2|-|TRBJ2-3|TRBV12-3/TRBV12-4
TGTGCCAGCAGTCCGGGAGGGAGCGCAGATACGCAGTATTTT
CASSPGGSADTQYF
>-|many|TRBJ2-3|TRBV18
TGTGCCAGCTCACCGGCGGGGCGCACAGATACGCAGTATTTT
CASSPAGRTDTQYF
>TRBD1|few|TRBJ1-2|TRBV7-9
TGTGCCAGCAGCTCTCCCCCCAGCCAGGGACAGGTCTATGGCTACACCTTC
CASSSPPSQGQVYGYTF